This T cell receptor (beta chain) was sequenced for a study of T cells in women clearing cervical HPV infection. CDR3 size: 17 residues. Germline lookup yields CDR1 SNHLY and CDR2 FYNNEI. V lost 6 bases to trimming and J lost 5 bases; unmatched junction nucleotides: 11. Turning to this clone: The read falls 3 residues short of the CDR3 end, and the missing part is taken from the germline J gene.

The table came from immunoSEQ multiplex PCR; TCRdb's copy has only in-frame clones and leaves some out. Its table lists about 37,000 clones. The sequence was obtained from a woman aged 18-70 years with a cervical HPV16 infection that either progressed to CIN3+ or cleared (not recorded which). The chain joins TRBV2 to TRBJ2-1, with 12 bases that match TRBD2. What was sequenced was blood buffy coat. The CDR3: CASRRLAGDSLNNEQFF. The part of the CDR3 DNA that was read is TGTGCCAGCAGAAGACTAGCGGGGGATTCGCTGAACAATGAG. The whole variable domain, filled in from reference TRBV2 and TRBJ2-1, reads EPEVTQTPSHQVTQMGQEVILRCVPISNHLYFYWYRQILGQKVEFLVSFYNNEISEKSEIFDDQFSVERPDGSNFTLKIRSTKLEDSAMYFCASRRLAGDSLNNEQFFGPGTRLTVL.